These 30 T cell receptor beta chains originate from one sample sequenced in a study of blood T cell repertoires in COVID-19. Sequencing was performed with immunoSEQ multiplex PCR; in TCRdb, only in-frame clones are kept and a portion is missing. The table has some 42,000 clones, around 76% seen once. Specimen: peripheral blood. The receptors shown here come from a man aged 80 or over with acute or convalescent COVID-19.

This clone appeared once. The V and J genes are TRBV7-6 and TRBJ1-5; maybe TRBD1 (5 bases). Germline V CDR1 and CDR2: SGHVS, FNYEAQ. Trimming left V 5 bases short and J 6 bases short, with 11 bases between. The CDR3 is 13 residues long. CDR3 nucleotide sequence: TGTGCCAGCAGCCCCGGAACAGGTCAGCCCCAGCATTTT. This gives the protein CASSPGTGQPQHF.

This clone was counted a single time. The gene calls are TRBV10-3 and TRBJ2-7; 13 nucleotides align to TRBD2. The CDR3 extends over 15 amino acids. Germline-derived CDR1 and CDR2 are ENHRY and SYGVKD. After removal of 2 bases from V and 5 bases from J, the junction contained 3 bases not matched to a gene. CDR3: CAISEGLAGVDEQYF. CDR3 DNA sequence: TGTGCCATCAGTGAGGGACTAGCGGGGGTCGACGAGCAGTACTTC.

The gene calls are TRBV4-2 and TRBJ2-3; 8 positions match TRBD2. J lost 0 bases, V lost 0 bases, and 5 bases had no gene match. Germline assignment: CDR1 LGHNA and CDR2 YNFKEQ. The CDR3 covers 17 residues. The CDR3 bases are TGTGCCAGCAGCCAAGATGGACTAGCATTTAGCACAGATACGCAGTATTTT. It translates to CASSQDGLAFSTDTQYF.

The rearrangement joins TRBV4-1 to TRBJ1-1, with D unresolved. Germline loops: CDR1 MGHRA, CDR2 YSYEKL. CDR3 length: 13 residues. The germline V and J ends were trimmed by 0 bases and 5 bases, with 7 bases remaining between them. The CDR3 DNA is TGCGCCAGCAGCCAAGAGAGGGATACTGAAGCTTTCTTT. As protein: CASSQERDTEAFF.

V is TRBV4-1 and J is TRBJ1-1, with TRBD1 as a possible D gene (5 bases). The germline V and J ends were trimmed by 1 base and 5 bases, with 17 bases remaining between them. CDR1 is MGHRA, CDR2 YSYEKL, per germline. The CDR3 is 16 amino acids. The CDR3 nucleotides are TGCGCCAGCAGCCAAGGAATTCTCAGGGTTGAGACTGAAGCTTTCTTT. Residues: CASSQGILRVETEAFF.

The CDR3 bases are TGCGCCAGCAGTCCGACAAGAAACTATGGCTACACCTTC. It codes for CASSPTRNYGYTF. The V call is TRBV10-1, the J call TRBJ1-2; no firm D call. CDR1 and CDR2 (germline): WNHNN, SYGVQD (reference sequence). Trimming stripped 5 bases from V and 2 bases from J, with 9 bases between. The CDR3 has 13 residues.

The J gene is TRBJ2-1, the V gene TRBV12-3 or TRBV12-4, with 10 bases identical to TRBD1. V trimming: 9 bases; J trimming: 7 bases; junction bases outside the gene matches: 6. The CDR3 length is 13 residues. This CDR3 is CASTGQGWNEQFF. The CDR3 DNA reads TGTGCCAGTACGGGACAGGGGTGGAATGAGCAGTTCTTC.

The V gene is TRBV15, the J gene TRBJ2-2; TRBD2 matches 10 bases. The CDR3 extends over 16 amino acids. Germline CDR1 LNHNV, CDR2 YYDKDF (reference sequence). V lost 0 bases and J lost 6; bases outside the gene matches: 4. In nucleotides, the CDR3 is TGTGCCACCAGCAGAGAATCCAGCGGGGGGGCCGGGGAGCTGTTTTTT. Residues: CATSRESSGGAGELFF.

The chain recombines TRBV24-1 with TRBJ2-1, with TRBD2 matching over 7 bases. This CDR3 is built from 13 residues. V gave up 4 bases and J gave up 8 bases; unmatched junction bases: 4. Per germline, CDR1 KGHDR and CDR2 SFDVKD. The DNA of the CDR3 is TGTGCCACCAGTGACAGACTAGCCGATGAGCAGTTCTTC. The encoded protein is CATSDRLADEQFF.

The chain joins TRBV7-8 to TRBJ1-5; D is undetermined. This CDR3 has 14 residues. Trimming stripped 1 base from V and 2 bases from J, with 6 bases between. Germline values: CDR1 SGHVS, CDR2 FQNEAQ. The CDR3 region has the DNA TGTGCCAGCAGCTTAGGGCCACGCAATCAGCCCCAGCATTTT. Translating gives CASSLGPRNQPQHF.

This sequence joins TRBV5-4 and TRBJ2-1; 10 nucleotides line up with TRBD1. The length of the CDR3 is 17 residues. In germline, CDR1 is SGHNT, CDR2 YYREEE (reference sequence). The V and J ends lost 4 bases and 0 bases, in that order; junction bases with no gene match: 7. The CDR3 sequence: CASSVPGQGRSYNEQFF. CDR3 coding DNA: TGTGCCAGCAGCGTTCCGGGACAGGGGCGCTCCTACAATGAGCAGTTCTTC.

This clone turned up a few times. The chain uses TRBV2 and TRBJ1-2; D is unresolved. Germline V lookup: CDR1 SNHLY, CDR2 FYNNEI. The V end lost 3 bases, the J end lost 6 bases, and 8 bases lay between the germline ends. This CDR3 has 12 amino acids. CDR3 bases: TGTGCCAGCAGTGACCCCGGGGATGGCTACACCTTC. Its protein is CASSDPGDGYTF.

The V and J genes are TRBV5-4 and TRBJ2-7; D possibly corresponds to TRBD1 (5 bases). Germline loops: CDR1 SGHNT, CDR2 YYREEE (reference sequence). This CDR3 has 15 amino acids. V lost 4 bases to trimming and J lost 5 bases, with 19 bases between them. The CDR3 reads CASSLLAGMGNEQYF. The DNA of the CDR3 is TGTGCCAGCAGCCTTCTGGCAGGGATGGGAAACGAGCAGTACTTC. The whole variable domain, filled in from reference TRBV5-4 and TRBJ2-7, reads ETGVTQSPTHLIKTRGQQVTLRCSSQSGHNTVSWYQQALGQGPQFIFQYYREEENGRGNFPPRFSGLQFPNYSSELNVNALELDDSALYLCASSLLAGMGNEQYFGPGTRLTVT.

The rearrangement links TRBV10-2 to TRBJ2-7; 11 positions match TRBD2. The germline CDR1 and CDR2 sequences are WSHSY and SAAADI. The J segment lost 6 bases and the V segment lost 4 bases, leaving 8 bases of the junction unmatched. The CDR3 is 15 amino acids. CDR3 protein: CASSGLLAGVSEQYF. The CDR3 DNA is TGCGCCAGCAGTGGGCTACTAGCGGGAGTTTCCGAGCAGTACTTC.

CDR3 sequence: CATSRDGTRNEQFF. The DNA for the CDR3 is TGTGCCACCAGCAGAGACGGGACTAGGAATGAGCAGTTCTTC. V is TRBV15 and J is TRBJ2-1; 8 nucleotides agree with TRBD2. Germline V gene data show CDR1 as LNHNV and CDR2 as YYDKDF (reference sequence). The length of the CDR3 is 14 residues. The ends lost 0 bases at V and 7 bases at J; junction bases unmatched: 2.

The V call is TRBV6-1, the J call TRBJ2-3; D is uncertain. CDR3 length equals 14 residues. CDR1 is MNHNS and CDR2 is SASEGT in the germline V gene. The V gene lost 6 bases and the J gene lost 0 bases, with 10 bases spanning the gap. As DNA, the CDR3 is TGTGCCAGCAGACCCGAAGCGAGCACAGATACGCAGTATTTT. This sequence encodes CASRPEASTDTQYF.

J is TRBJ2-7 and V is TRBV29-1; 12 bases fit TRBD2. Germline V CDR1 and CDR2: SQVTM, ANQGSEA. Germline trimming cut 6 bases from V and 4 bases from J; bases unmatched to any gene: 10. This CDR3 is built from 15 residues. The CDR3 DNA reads TGCAGCGTCCGGGGGACTAGCGGGCGCCCATACGAGCAGTACTTC. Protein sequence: CSVRGTSGRPYEQYF.

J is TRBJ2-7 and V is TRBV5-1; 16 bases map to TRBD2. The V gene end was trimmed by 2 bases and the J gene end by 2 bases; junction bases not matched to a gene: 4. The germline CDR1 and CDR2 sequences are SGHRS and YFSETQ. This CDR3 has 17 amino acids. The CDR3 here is CASSFGTSGRVPYEQYF. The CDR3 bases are TGCGCCAGCAGCTTCGGGACTAGCGGGAGGGTCCCCTACGAGCAGTACTTC.

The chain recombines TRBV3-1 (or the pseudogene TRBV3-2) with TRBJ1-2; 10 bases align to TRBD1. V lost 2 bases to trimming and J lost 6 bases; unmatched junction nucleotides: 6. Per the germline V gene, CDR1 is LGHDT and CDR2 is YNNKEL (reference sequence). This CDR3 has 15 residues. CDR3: CASSQPDRGGHGYTF. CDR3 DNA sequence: TGTGCCAGCAGCCAACCGGACAGGGGGGGCCATGGCTACACCTTC.

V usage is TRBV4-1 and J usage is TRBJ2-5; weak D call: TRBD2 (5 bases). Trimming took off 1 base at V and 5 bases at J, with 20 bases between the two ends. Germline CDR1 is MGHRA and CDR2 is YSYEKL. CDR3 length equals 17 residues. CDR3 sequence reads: CASSQAAGLVGEETQYF. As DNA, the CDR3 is TGCGCCAGCAGCCAAGCGGCCGGGTTAGTGGGAGAGGAGACCCAGTACTTC.

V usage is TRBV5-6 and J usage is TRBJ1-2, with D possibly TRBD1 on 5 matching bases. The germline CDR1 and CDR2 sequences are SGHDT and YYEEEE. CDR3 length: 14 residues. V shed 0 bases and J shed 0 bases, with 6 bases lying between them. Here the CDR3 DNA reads TGTGCCAGCAGCTTGGCAGGGTCTAACTATGGCTACACCTTC. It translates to CASSLAGSNYGYTF.

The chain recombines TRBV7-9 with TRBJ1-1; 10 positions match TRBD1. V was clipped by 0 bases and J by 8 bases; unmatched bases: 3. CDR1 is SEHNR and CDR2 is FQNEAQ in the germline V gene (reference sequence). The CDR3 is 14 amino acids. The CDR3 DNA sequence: TGTGCCAGCAGCTTAGCCCAGGGACAGGGGGAAGCTTTCTTT. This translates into CASSLAQGQGEAFF.

This chain's CDR3 is CASSATHSGNTIYF. The CDR3 DNA is TGTGCCAGCAGCGCAACTCACTCTGGAAACACCATATATTTT. The genes are TRBV5-6 and TRBJ1-3; D call uncertain. This CDR3 is built from 14 residues. Germline V CDR1 and CDR2: SGHDT, YYEEEE. The ends were cut back, 4 bases at V and 0 bases at J, with 8 bases in the middle. Supplemented by reference TRBV5-6 and TRBJ1-3, the full variable domain reads DAGVTQSPTHLIKTRGQQVTLRCSPKSGHDTVSWYQQALGQGPQFIFQYYEEEERQRGNFPDRFSGHQFPNYSSELNVNALLLGDSALYLCASSATHSGNTIYFGEGSWLTVV.

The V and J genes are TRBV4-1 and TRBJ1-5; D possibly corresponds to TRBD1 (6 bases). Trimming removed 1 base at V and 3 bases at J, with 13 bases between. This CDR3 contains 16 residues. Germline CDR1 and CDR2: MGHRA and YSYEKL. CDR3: CASSQVAGHINQPQHF. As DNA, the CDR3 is TGCGCCAGCAGCCAAGTAGCGGGACACATCAATCAGCCCCAGCATTTT.

CDR3 DNA: TGTGCCAGCAGCTTAGGCGACGGGAGGGAAGATACGCAGTATTTT. This encodes CASSLGDGREDTQYF. V usage is TRBV7-9 and J usage is TRBJ2-3, with 8 bases that match TRBD2. This CDR3 comprises 15 residues. With V trimmed by 1 base and J by 5 bases, 5 bases remained unmatched. The germline gives CDR1 SEHNR, CDR2 FQNEAQ (reference sequence).

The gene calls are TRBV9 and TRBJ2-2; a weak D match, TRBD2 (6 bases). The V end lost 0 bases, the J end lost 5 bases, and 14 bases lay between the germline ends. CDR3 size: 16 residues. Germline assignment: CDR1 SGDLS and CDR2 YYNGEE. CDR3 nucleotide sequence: TGTGCCAGCAGCGTAGCCGGGCAGGGAGGAACCGGGGAGCTGTTTTTT. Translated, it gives CASSVAGQGGTGELFF.

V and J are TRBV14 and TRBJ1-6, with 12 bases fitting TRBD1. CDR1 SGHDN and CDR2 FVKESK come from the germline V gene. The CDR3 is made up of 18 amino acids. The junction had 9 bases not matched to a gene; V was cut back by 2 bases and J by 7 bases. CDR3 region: CASSQLRPGQGANSPLHF. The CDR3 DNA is TGTGCCAGCAGCCAACTTCGCCCGGGACAGGGGGCAAATTCACCCCTCCACTTT. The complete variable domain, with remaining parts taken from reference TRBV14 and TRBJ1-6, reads EAGVTQFPSHSVIEKGQTVTLRCDPISGHDNLYWYRRVMGKEIKFLLHFVKESKQDESGMPNNRFLAERTGGTYSTLKVQPAELEDSGVYFCASSQLRPGQGANSPLHFGNGTRLTVT.

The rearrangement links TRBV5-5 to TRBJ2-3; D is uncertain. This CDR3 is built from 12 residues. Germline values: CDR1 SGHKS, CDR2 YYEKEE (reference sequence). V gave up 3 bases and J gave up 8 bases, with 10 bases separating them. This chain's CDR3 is CASSSVEATQYF. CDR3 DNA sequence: TGTGCCAGCAGCTCCGTTGAAGCTACGCAGTATTTT.

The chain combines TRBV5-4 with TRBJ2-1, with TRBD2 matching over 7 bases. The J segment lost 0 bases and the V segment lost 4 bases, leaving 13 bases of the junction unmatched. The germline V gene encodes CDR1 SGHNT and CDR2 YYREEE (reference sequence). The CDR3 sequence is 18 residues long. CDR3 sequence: CASSVGGLGGTSYNEQFF. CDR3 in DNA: TGTGCCAGCAGCGTCGGGGGTTTGGGGGGGACCTCCTACAATGAGCAGTTCTTC.

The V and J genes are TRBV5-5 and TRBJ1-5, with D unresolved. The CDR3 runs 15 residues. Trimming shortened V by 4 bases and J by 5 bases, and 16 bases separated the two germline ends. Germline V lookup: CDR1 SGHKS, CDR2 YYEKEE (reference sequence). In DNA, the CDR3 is TGTGCCAGCAGCGTGGACCCGACACCGTATCAGCCCCAGCATTTT. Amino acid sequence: CASSVDPTPYQPQHF.